What follows are 19 T cell receptor beta chains derived from one specimen sequenced in a study of T cells in Graves' hyperthyroidism and ophthalmopathy. RNA transcripts gave rise to amplified TCR beta CDR3 regions. TCR CDR3 underwent first-round RT-PCR with the HTBI primer set. TCRdb ran MiXCR on the multiplex PCR reads and lists one entry per CDR3 protein. This sample has about 610,000 distinct CDR3 sequences; around 45% occur once, and the top ten carry around 7.7%. What was sequenced was peripheral blood or thyroid tissue (not recorded which). The origin of the receptors is a woman aged 18-29 years with Graves' hyperthyroidism.

The rearrangement uses TRBV29-1 and TRBJ1-1, with no clear D. V was shortened by 8 bases and J by 7 bases, with 23 bases between the two germline ends. CDR1 and CDR2 (germline): SQVTM, ANQGSEA. The CDR3 runs 14 residues. CDR3 bases: TGCAGCACCGGTCTAGCGGGAGACTACAATGAAGCTTTCTTT. Translating gives CSTGLAGDYNEAFF.

CDR3 bases: TGCAGCACCGACCGGGGTGACGAGCAGTACTTC. Encoded protein: CSTDRGDEQYF. The J gene is TRBJ2-7, the V gene TRBV29-1, with TRBD2 as a possible D gene (5 bases). In germline, CDR1 is SQVTM, CDR2 ANQGSEA. The V end was cut by 8 bases, the J end by 5 bases, with 13 bases between. This CDR3 has 11 residues.

This clonotype has a count of ten or more. The V gene is TRBV7-6, the J gene TRBJ2-7; possibly TRBD1 or TRBD2 for D (6 bases each). V was shortened by 0 bases and J by 5 bases, with 17 bases between the two germline ends. This CDR3 comprises 16 residues. Germline CDR1 is SGHVS and CDR2 is FNYEAQ. The CDR3 DNA is TGTGCCAGCAGCTTAGCGTGGGGGGCGCCCAGAGACGAGCAGTACTTC. It yields the protein CASSLAWGAPRDEQYF.

The chain is built from TRBV20-1 and TRBJ2-1; 12 bases are a match to TRBD2. From germline, CDR1 is DFQATT and CDR2 SNEGSKA (reference sequence). The CDR3 runs to 15 residues. V was pared by 5 bases and J by 5 bases, with 7 bases of the junction left unmatched. The CDR3 nucleotides are TGCAGTGCTCCCCGGACTAGCGGGGCACACAATGAGCAGTTCTTC. It encodes CSAPRTSGAHNEQFF.

The chain couples TRBV29-1 to TRBJ2-7, with 16 bases identical to TRBD2. J was trimmed by 6 bases and V by 6 bases; bases with no gene match: 8. Germline V gene data show CDR1 as SQVTM and CDR2 as ANQGSEA. This CDR3 region has 15 residues. The CDR3 DNA is TGCAGCGTCGTAGGGACTAGCGGGAGGGCCTCCGAGCAGTACTTC. As protein: CSVVGTSGRASEQYF.

Worth noting for this clonotype: At one boundary the junction diverges from the germline segment, which might be a read error. This chain uses TRBV7-2 with TRBJ2-3; TRBD2 might be the D (6 bases). The CDR3 extends over 14 amino acids. The germline V gene encodes CDR1 SGHTA and CDR2 FQGNSA. The DNA of the CDR3 is TGCGCCAGCAGCCAGATAGCGGACACAGATACGCAGTATTTT. Protein sequence: CASSQIADTDTQYF.

The gene calls are TRBV20-1 and TRBJ2-7, with 16 bases aligning to TRBD2. CDR3 length: 17 residues. The germline gives CDR1 DFQATT, CDR2 SNEGSKA (reference sequence). V shed 7 bases, J shed 5 bases, and the junction held 14 bases outside the gene matches. The CDR3 nucleotides read TGCAGTGTAACCGGGACTAGCGGGAGGGCCAGGGACGACGAGCAGTACTTC. It translates to CSVTGTSGRARDDEQYF.

The chain joins TRBV19 to TRBJ1-1, with D perhaps TRBD1 (6 bases). Germline lookup yields CDR1 LNHDA and CDR2 SQIVND (reference sequence). The V and J ends lost 3 bases and 12 bases respectively, with 17 bases between them. The CDR3 totals 13 residues. Written as DNA, the CDR3 is TGTGCCAGTAGTATTCGGACTAGCGGGGGCACTTTCTTT. This gives the protein CASSIRTSGGTFF.

J is TRBJ1-1 and V is TRBV2; D is ambiguous. The germline gives CDR1 SNHLY, CDR2 FYNNEI. This CDR3 region has 14 residues. Trimming stripped 4 bases from V and 4 bases from J, with 13 bases between. The CDR3, as DNA: TGTGCCAGCAGTGCCGAATCCGGTGGCACTGAAGCTTTCTTT. Its protein is CASSAESGGTEAFF.

The gene calls are TRBV10-2 and TRBJ2-7; no clear D gene. The CDR3 runs to 14 residues. Germline CDR1 is WSHSY and CDR2 is SAAADI. Trimming took off 6 bases at V and 12 bases at J, with 24 bases between the two ends. As DNA, the CDR3 is TGCGCCAGCAGCGCCGGCACGGCCCCGGGTGCAGGGTACTTC. Protein: CASSAGTAPGAGYF.

This clonotype was seen at least ten times. The V and J genes are TRBV7-3 and TRBJ1-1, with 9 positions matching TRBD1. The germline V gene has CDR1 SGHTA and CDR2 FQGTGA. Germline trimming cut 3 bases from V and 6 bases from J; bases unmatched to any gene: 23. The CDR3 covers 20 residues. The CDR3 DNA follows: TGTGCCAGCAGCTTCCCAAGCCTTACAGGGGGCCCTAAATATAAGTCTGAAGCTTTCTTT. Its translation: CASSFPSLTGGPKYKSEAFF.

This clonotype was found once. This chain links TRBV29-1 with TRBJ1-2; 8 bases are a match to TRBD1. Germline loops: CDR1 SQVTM, CDR2 ANQGSEA. Germline trimming cut 6 bases from V and 8 bases from J; bases unmatched to any gene: 8. The length of the CDR3 is 12 residues. CDR3 sequence: CSVLEDRDGYTF. The CDR3 nucleotides are TGCAGCGTCCTTGAGGACAGGGACGGCTACACCTTC.

For this clonotype: The CDR3 ends on some other residue instead of the conserved phenylalanine or tryptophan, so this is likely a read error. Because the CDR3's place on the DNA is in doubt, the DNA is left out and the CDR3 is given as listed by TCRdb. The rearrangement uses TRBV29-1 and TRBJ1-3. Germline lookup yields CDR1 SQVTM and CDR2 ANQGSEA. Ends included, the CDR3 has 9 residues. The chain's CDR3 is CSVWKGALH.

V is TRBV7-8 and J is TRBJ1-6; 8 positions match TRBD1. V was pared by 5 bases and J by 7 bases, with 7 bases of the junction left unmatched. The V gene's germline CDR1 is SGHVS and CDR2 FQNEAQ. The CDR3 spans 15 residues. The CDR3 sequence is CASSQETGVNSPLHF. CDR3 sequence (DNA): TGTGCCAGCAGCCAAGAGACAGGGGTGAATTCACCCCTCCACTTT.

This clonotype was counted ten times or more. J is TRBJ2-7 and V is TRBV6-6, with 8 bases matching TRBD1. The CDR3 length is 18 residues. The germline gives CDR1 MNHNY, CDR2 SVGAGI (reference sequence). V lost 1 base to trimming and J lost 0 bases; unmatched junction nucleotides: 11. The DNA for the CDR3 is TGTGCCAGCAGTTACTTGGGCTTGGGGACAGGACTCTCCTACGAGCAGTACTTC. It encodes CASSYLGLGTGLSYEQYF.

This clonotype was counted at least ten times. This chain joins TRBV4-3 and TRBJ2-7; the match to TRBD2 covers 13 bases. Germline assignment: CDR1 LGHNA and CDR2 YSLEER. The CDR3 covers 16 residues. V lost 4 bases, J lost 2 bases, and 5 bases stayed unmatched. CDR3 DNA: TGCGCCAGCAGCCGGAAGGGACTAGCGGGGACCTACGAGCAGTACTTC. Translation: CASSRKGLAGTYEQYF.

This clonotype showed up many times. The rearrangement joins TRBV4-1 to TRBJ2-2; no clear D gene. Germline CDR1 and CDR2: MGHRA and YSYEKL. There are 16 residues in the CDR3. Deletions cut 0 bases from V and 4 bases from J, with 12 bases between. For the CDR3, the DNA is TGCGCCAGCAGCCAAGAAGAGCTAGTGGGCACCGGGGAGCTGTTTTTT. It is translated as CASSQEELVGTGELFF.

The chain links TRBV27 to TRBJ1-4; 7 bases are shared with TRBD1. This CDR3 spans 16 amino acids. Trimming at V came to 4 bases and at J to 7 bases, leaving 12 bases not matched to a gene. Per the germline V gene, CDR1 is MNHEY and CDR2 is SMNVEV (reference sequence). The CDR3 here is CASSSWLRQGGEKLFF. For the CDR3, the DNA is TGTGCCAGCAGTTCATGGCTTCGGCAGGGGGGTGAAAAACTGTTTTTT.

This clonotype was observed many times. The rearrangement links TRBV9 to TRBJ2-7; 12 bases are shared with TRBD2. V dropped 4 bases and J dropped 0; count of bases not matched to a gene: 2. The germline gives CDR1 SGDLS, CDR2 YYNGEE. This CDR3 is 15 amino acids long. The CDR3 bases are TGTGCCAGCAGCATGGGACTAGCGGGCTCCTACGAGCAGTACTTC. Translated, it gives CASSMGLAGSYEQYF.